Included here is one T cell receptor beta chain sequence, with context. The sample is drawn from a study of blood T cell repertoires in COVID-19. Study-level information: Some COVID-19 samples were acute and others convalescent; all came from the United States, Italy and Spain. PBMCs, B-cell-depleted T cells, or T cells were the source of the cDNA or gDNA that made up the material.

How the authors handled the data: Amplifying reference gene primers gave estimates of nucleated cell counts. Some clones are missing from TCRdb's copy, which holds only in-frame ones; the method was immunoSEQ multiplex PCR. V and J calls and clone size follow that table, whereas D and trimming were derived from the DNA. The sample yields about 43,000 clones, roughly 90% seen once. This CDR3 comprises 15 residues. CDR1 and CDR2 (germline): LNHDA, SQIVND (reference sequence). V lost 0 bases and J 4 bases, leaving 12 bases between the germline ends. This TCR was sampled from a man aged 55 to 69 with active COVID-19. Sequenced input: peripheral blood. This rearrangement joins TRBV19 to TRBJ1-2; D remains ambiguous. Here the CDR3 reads CASSIDLRGLYGYTF. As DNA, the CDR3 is TGTGCCAGTAGTATAGATCTCCGCGGCCTCTATGGCTACACCTTC.